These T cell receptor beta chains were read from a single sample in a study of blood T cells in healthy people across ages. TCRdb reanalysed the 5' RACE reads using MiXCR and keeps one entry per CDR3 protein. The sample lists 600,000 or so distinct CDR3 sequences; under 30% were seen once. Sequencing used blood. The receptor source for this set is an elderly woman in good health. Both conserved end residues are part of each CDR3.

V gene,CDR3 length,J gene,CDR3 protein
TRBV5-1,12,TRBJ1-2,CASSSGNYGYTF
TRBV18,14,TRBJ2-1,CASSPGAGQNEQFF
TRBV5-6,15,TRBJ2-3,CASNPTGVITNTQYF
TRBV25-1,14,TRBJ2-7,CASRGTGGSYEQYF
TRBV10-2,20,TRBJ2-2,CASSESRRASGGANTGELFF
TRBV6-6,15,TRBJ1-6,CASSYDRRHNSPLHF
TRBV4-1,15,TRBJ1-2,CASSQGQVSDDGYTF
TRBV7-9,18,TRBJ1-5,CASSRSGGGLSAAQPQHF
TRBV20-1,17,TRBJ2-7,CSALQGSGRASDYEQYF
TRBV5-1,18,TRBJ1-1,CASSLEGNRGVMNTEAFF
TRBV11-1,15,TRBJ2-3,CASSSPPGGTDTQYF
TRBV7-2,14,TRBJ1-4,CASSLSGVPGKLFF
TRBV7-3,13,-,CASSATPYIEQYF
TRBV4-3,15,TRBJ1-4,CASSQDSSTNEKLFF
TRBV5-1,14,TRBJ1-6,CASSLIQGNSPLHF
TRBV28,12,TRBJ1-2,CASSSNFYGYTF